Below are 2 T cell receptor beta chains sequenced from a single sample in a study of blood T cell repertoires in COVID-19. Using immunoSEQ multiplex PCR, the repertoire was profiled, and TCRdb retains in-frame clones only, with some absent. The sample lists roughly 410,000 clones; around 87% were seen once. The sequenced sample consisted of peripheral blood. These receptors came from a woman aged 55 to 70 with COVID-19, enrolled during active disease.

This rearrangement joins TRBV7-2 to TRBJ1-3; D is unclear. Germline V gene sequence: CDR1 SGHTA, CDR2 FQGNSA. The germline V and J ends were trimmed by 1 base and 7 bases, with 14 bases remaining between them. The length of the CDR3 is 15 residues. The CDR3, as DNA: TGTGCCAGCAGCTTAGAGTGGGGAGCCGGCAACACCATATATTTT. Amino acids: CASSLEWGAGNTIYF.

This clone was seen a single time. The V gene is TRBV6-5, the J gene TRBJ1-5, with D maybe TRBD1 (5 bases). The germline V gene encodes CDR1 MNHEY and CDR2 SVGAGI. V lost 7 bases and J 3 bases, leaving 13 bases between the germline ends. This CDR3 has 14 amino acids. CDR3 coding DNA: TGTGCCAGCACCTGGGACTCCATCAATCAGCCCCAGCATTTT. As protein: CASTWDSINQPQHF.